A single sample is the source of the 14 T cell receptor beta chains below, sequenced in a study of T cell responses to AZD1222 COVID-19 vaccine. Data came from immunoSEQ multiplex PCR; TCRdb stores just in-frame clones and leaves some out. The table lists more than 110,000 clones, about 92% of them singletons, with around 3.2% in the top ten. This specimen was peripheral blood, taken on day 0 of AZD1222 vaccination. All receptors derive from an adult in good health.

This chain uses TRBV6-5 with TRBJ2-1; 12 bases fit TRBD2. Trimming at V came to 6 bases and at J to 5 bases, leaving 5 bases not matched to a gene. CDR3 length: 15 amino acids. Germline V gives CDR1 MNHEY, CDR2 SVGAGI. The CDR3 DNA reads as TGTGCCAGCAGCTCCGGGACTAGCGGGCACAATGAGCAGTTCTTC. This codes for CASSSGTSGHNEQFF.

The J gene is TRBJ2-2, the V gene TRBV20-1; no clear D. V shed 3 bases and J shed 3 bases, with 2 bases lying between them. CDR1 is DFQATT, CDR2 SNEGSKA, per germline (reference sequence). The CDR3 totals 11 residues. CDR3 residues: CSASDTGELFF. Here the CDR3 DNA reads TGCAGTGCTAGTGACACCGGGGAGCTGTTTTTT.

The gene calls are TRBV5-1 and TRBJ1-3, with TRBD1 matching 9 bases. Losses at the gene ends were 7 bases for V and 0 bases for J; bases not matched to a gene: 11. CDR1 and CDR2 (germline): SGHRS, YFSETQ. The CDR3 has 17 residues. Here the CDR3 DNA reads TGCGCCAGCCGGAGGACAGGGGCCATTAACTCTGGAAACACCATATATTTT. It specifies CASRRTGAINSGNTIYF.

This clone has a handful of counts. This chain uses TRBV6-2 or TRBV6-3 with TRBJ2-3; 7 bases are shared with TRBD2. This CDR3 is built from 15 residues. V shed 6 bases and J 5 bases; nucleotides not matched to a gene: 11. Germline loops: CDR1 MNHEY, CDR2 SVGEGT. Written as DNA, the CDR3 is TGTGCCAGCAGCCAAGGAGAAGCGGGGCAAGATACGCAGTATTTT. Translating it yields CASSQGEAGQDTQYF.

The chain uses TRBV27 and TRBJ2-7; the D call may be TRBD1 or TRBD2 (5 bases each). Germline V lookup: CDR1 MNHEY, CDR2 SMNVEV (reference sequence). The CDR3 has 17 residues. V was shortened by 0 bases and J by 0 bases, with 15 bases between the two germline ends. CDR3 bases: TGTGCCAGCAGTTTATCCCCCCCTATAGGGACCTCCTACGAGCAGTACTTC. Its translation: CASSLSPPIGTSYEQYF.

This clone was observed a single time. CDR3 nucleotide sequence: TGTGCCAGCAGTCGAGGGGGAGTGGAGCCATACAATGAGCAGTTCTTC. This encodes CASSRGGVEPYNEQFF. The J gene is TRBJ2-1, the V gene TRBV9; possibly TRBD1 for D (6 bases). This CDR3 has 16 amino acids. V lost 5 bases and J lost 4, with 19 bases in between. Germline-derived CDR1 and CDR2 are SGDLS and YYNGEE.

The V call is TRBV4-1, the J call TRBJ2-1, with TRBD2 as a possible D gene (5 bases). The CDR3 is made up of 17 amino acids. The V end was cut by 1 base, the J end by 0 bases, with 13 bases between. CDR1 is MGHRA, CDR2 YSYEKL, per germline. The CDR3 sequence is CASSQGRAESSYNEQFF. The CDR3 bases are TGCGCCAGCAGCCAAGGAAGAGCGGAGAGCTCCTACAATGAGCAGTTCTTC.

This chain connects TRBV25-1 to TRBJ1-1, with 9 bases matching TRBD1. After removal of 8 bases from V and 11 bases from J, the junction contained 12 bases not matched to a gene. There are 13 residues in the CDR3. From germline, CDR1 is MGHDK and CDR2 SYGVNS. The CDR3 nucleotides read TGTGCCAGCGGGAGGGACAGGGACTTGTTGGCTTTCTTT. The encoded protein is CASGRDRDLLAFF. The entire variable domain, with the rest obtained from reference TRBV25-1 and TRBJ1-1, is as follows: EADIYQTPRYLVIGTGKKITLECSQTMGHDKMYWYQQDPGMELHLIHYSYGVNSTEKGDLSSESTVSRIRTEHFPLTLESARPSHTSQYLCASGRDRDLLAFFGQGTRLTVV.

The chain has TRBV7-9 and TRBJ1-2, with D hard to call. This CDR3 spans 11 amino acids. Germline V CDR1 and CDR2: SEHNR, FQNEAQ (reference sequence). The V end was cut by 2 bases, the J end by 7 bases, with 5 bases between. For the CDR3, the DNA is TGTGCCAGCAGCTTACAGCTTGGCTACACCTTC. It translates to CASSLQLGYTF.

This chain links TRBV19 with TRBJ1-5, with 9 nucleotides matching TRBD1. After removal of 7 bases from V and 4 bases from J, the junction contained 8 bases not matched to a gene. Germline CDR1 reads LNHDA; CDR2 reads SQIVND (reference sequence). CDR3 length: 15 residues. The CDR3 loop reads CASIPTGGSNQPQHF. The DNA of the CDR3 is TGTGCCAGTATCCCCACAGGGGGCTCAAATCAGCCCCAGCATTTT.

The chain recombines TRBV7-9 with TRBJ1-1; D is unresolved. Germline loops: CDR1 SEHNR, CDR2 FQNEAQ (reference sequence). Between the trimmed V and J ends, which lost 4 bases and 1 base, there was a span of 7 bases. The CDR3 runs to 13 residues. CDR3 sequence reads: CASSYTENTEAFF. The CDR3 bases are TGTGCCAGCAGCTATACCGAGAACACTGAAGCTTTCTTT.

This chain links TRBV21-1 with TRBJ1-2. TRBV21-1 is deemed a pseudogene. This CDR3 comprises 14 residues. The CDR3 DNA follows: TGTGCCCCCACGCCCCTAGGAGGGAACTATGGCTACACCTTC. Its protein product is CAPTPLGGNYGYTF.

V gene TRBV7-8 combines with J gene TRBJ2-7, with TRBD1 matching over 9 bases. This CDR3 contains 15 residues. Trimming took 3 bases from V and 0 from J; bases not matched to a gene: 3. Per the germline V gene, CDR1 is SGHVS and CDR2 is FQNEAQ. In DNA, the CDR3 is TGTGCCAGCAGCTTCGGGACAGGGAGCTCCTACGAGCAGTACTTC. Protein sequence: CASSFGTGSSYEQYF.

This clone showed up just once. The chain links TRBV28 to TRBJ2-7; a possible D gene is TRBD1 (6 bases). CDR1 and CDR2 from the germline V gene are MDHEN and SYDVKM. V was shortened by 6 bases and J by 7 bases, with 13 bases between the two germline ends. This CDR3 has 12 amino acids. The DNA of the CDR3 is TGTGCCAGCAGCACAGGGTTTGGAGAGCAGTACTTC. It translates to CASSTGFGEQYF.